This T cell receptor beta chain was recorded in a study of blood T cell repertoires in COVID-19. Across the study: Acute and convalescent COVID-19 samples came from the United States, Italy and Spain.

Original handling: Using reference gene primer amplification, nucleated cell counts were estimated. Measured with immunoSEQ multiplex PCR; TCRdb has only the in-frame clones, and not every one. That table is the source of V, J and clone size, and D and trimming were worked out from the DNA. This table has under 65,000 clones, 82% appearing once. Sequences were obtained from peripheral blood. The sequence came from an older woman with acute or convalescent COVID-19.

The CDR3 sequence: CASSEGGWVAGNTIYF. The DNA of the CDR3 is TGTGCCAGCAGTGAGGGGGGTTGGGTGGCTGGAAACACCATATATTTT. V is TRBV6-1 and J is TRBJ1-3; D might be TRBD1 (5 bases). Deletions cut 3 bases from V and 2 bases from J, with 14 bases between. The CDR3 sequence is 16 residues long. Germline CDR1 reads MNHNS; CDR2 reads SASEGT.